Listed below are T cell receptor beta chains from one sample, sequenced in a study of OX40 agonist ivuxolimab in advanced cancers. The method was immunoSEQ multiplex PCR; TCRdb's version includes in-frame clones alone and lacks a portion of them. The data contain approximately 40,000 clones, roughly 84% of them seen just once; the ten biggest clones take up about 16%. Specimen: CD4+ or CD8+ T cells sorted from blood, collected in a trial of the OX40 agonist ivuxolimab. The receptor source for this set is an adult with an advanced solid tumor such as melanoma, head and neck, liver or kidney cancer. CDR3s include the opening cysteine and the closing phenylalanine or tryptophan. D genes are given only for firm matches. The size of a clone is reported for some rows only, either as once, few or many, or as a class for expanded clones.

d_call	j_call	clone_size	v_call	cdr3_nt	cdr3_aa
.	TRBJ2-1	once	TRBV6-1	TGTGCCAGCAGTGACGACTGGAGCTCCTACAATGAGCAGTTCTTC	CASSDDWSSYNEQFF
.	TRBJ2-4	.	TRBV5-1	TGCGCCAGCAGCCACGGACCGTCCTCCAAAAACATTCAGTACTTC	CASSHGPSSKNIQYF
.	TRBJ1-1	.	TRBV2	TGTGCCAGCAAATACACTGAAGCTTTCTTT	CASKYTEAFF
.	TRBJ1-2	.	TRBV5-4	TGTGCCAGCAGCCAACCTCCCTGGACAGATAACTATGGCTACACCTTC	CASSQPPWTDNYGYTF
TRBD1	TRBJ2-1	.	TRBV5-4	TGTGCCAGCAGCTTAATTTATGGGACAGGGGGCTCCTACAATGAGCAGTTCTTC	CASSLIYGTGGSYNEQFF
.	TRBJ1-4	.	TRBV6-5	TGTGCCAGCAGTTACGTACCTGCCGAAAAACTGTTTTTT	CASSYVPAEKLFF
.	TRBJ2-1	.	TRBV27	TGTGCCAGCAGTTTAATAACCGGGAATGAGCAGTTCTTC	CASSLITGNEQFF
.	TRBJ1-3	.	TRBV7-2	TGTGCCAGCAGCTTAATTTCGGACCCTACGGGAAACACCATATATTTT	CASSLISDPTGNTIYF
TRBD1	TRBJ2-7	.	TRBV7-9	TGTGCCAGCAGCTTTCCGGACAGGCCCTACGAGCAGTACTTC	CASSFPDRPYEQYF
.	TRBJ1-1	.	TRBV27	TGTGCCAGCAGTTTATCGGCCCTAGGGACTGAAGCTTTCTTT	CASSLSALGTEAFF
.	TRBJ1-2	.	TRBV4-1	TGCGCCAGCAGCCAAGAAGGGCGGGATGGCTACACCTTC	CASSQEGRDGYTF
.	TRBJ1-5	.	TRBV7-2	TGTGCCAGCAGCTTTGACAGGACAGTTAGCAATCAGCCCCAGCATTTT	CASSFDRTVSNQPQHF
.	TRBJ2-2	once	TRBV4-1	TGCGCCAGCAGCAGGTTAGTCGGGGAGCTGTTTTTT	CASSRLVGELFF
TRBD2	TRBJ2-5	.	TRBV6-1	TGTGCCAGCAGTGAAACTAGCGGGGGGCAAGAGACCCAGTACTTC	CASSETSGGQETQYF
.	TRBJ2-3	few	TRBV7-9	TGTGCCAGCAGCTCCGTGGGAACAGATACGCAGTATTTT	CASSSVGTDTQYF
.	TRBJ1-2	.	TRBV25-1	TGTGCCAGCGCGACAGGAACCTATGGCTACACCTTC	CASATGTYGYTF
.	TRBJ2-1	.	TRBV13	TGTGCCAGCAGCTTAAAGGGAAATGAGCAGTTCTTC	CASSLKGNEQFF
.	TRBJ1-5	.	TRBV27	TGTGCCAGCAGTAAACTCGGGGGCAATCAGCCCCAGCATTTT	CASSKLGGNQPQHF
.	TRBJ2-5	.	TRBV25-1	TGTGCCAGCAGTGACCTCGGGAAGGAGGAAGAGACCCAGTACTTC	CASSDLGKEEETQYF
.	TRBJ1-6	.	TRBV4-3	TGCGCCAGCAGCCAAGATTTACTGGACAATTCACCCCTCCACTTT	CASSQDLLDNSPLHF
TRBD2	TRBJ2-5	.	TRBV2	TGTGCCAGCATGTCTAGCGGGGCAGGGGAGGAGACCCAGTACTTC	CASMSSGAGEETQYF
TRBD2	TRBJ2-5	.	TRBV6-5	TGTGCCAGCAGTTACTCGACCGGGCGGGGGGAGACCCAGTACTTC	CASSYSTGRGETQYF
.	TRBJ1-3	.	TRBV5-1	TGCGCCAGCAGTTATGATGGGGTGACACTCTCTGGAAACACCATATATTTT	CASSYDGVTLSGNTIYF
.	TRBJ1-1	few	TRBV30	TGTGCCTGGAGTGTTGGGCAGGCTGAAGCTTTCTTT	CAWSVGQAEAFF
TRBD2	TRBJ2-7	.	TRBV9	TGTGCCAGCAGCGTAGGGGAGGGTGAGCAGTACTTC	CASSVGEGEQYF
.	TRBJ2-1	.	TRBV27	TGTGCCAGCAGTTTATGGGGACGGGGGGCGACCTACAATGAGCAGTTCTTC	CASSLWGRGATYNEQFF
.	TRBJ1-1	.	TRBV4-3	TGCGCCAGCAGCCAAGATAACACAGACACTGAAGCTTTCTTT	CASSQDNTDTEAFF
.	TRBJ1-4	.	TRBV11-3	TGTGCCAGCAGCTTGCCATTTTCTTTTAATGAAAAACTGTTTTTT	CASSLPFSFNEKLFF
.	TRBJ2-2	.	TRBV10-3	TGTGCCATCAGTGAGATGGACCGGCAATGGTCCCAGGAGCTGTTTTTT	CAISEMDRQWSQELFF
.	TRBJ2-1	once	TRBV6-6	TGTGCCAGCCTCAGAGGAGTGGGATACAATGAGCAGTTCTTC	CASLRGVGYNEQFF
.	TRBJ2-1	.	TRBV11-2	TGTGCCAGCAGCTTAGACAGGGGCTCCTACAATGAGCAGTTCTTC	CASSLDRGSYNEQFF
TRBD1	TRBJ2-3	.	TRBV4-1	TGCGCCAGCAGCTCGGAGGGACAGGACGGGACCACAGATACGCAGTATTTT	CASSSEGQDGTTDTQYF
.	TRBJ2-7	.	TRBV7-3	TGTGCCAGCAGCCCAGGACAGAGCTCCTACGAGCAGTACTTC	CASSPGQSSYEQYF
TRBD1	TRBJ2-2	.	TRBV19	TGTGCCAGTAGTATTTTTTTTGGGACAGGGGGCGGCACCGGGGAGCTGTTTTTT	CASSIFFGTGGGTGELFF
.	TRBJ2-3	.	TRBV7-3	TGTGCCAGCAGCTTAATGACCGGCACAGATACGCAGTATTTT	CASSLMTGTDTQYF
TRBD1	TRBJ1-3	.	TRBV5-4	TGTGCCAGCAGCCCGAGGGGGCCTGGAAACACCATATATTTT	CASSPRGPGNTIYF
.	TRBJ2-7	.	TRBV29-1	TGCAGCGTTCAGGAGGGGCTTACCTCCTACGAGCAGTACTTC	CSVQEGLTSYEQYF
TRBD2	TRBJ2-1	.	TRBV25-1	TGTGCCAGCAGTGAGGCGGGGGGGCTTAATGAGCAGTTCTTC	CASSEAGGLNEQFF
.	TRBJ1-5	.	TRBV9	TGTGCCAGCAGCGAGGGACATGTGAGCAATCAGCCCCAGCATTTT	CASSEGHVSNQPQHF
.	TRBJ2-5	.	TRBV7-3	TGTGCCAGCAGCTCCGACAGCGAGACCCAGTACTTC	CASSSDSETQYF
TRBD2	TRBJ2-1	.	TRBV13	TGTGCCAGCAGCTCGAGCGGGGGGGGCGATGAGCAGTTCTTC	CASSSSGGGDEQFF
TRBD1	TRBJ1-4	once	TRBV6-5	TGTGCCAGCAGTTACTCGGGGACAGGGGAGGAAAAACTGTTTTTT	CASSYSGTGEEKLFF